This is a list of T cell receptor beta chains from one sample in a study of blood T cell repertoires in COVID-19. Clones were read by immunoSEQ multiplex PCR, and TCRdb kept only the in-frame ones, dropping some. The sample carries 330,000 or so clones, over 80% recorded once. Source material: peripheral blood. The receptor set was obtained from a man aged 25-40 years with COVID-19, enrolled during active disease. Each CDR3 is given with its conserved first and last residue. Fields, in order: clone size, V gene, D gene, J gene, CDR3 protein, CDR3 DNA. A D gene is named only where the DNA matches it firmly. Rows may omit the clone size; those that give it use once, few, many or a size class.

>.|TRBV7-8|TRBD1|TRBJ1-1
CASSLRQGLTNTEAFF
TGTGCCAGCAGCTTACGACAGGGGCTAACGAACACTGAAGCTTTCTTT
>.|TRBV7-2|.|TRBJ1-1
CASSLRLGEDRRAFF
TGTGCCAGCAGCTTAAGGTTAGGAGAGGACAGAAGAGCTTTCTTT
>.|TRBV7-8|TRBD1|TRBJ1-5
CASSLGPGGSFSNQPQHF
TGTGCCAGCAGCTTAGGGCCAGGGGGCTCTTTTAGCAATCAGCCCCAGCATTTT
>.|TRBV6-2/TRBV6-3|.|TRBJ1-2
CASSYNGLRGYTF
TGTGCCAGCAGTTACAACGGGTTGCGGGGCTACACCTTC
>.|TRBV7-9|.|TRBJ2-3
CASSLARADIDTQYF
TGTGCCAGCAGCTTAGCGCGGGCAGATATAGATACGCAGTATTTT
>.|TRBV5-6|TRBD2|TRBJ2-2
CASSLELAGASGELFF
TGTGCCAGCAGCTTAGAACTAGCGGGAGCATCCGGGGAGCTGTTTTTT
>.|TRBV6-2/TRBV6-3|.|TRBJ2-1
CASSYFSEVNYNEQFF
TGTGCCAGCAGTTACTTTAGCGAGGTGAACTACAATGAGCAGTTCTTC
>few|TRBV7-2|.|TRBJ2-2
CASSLLGTGELFF
TGTGCCAGCAGCTTACTCGGCACCGGGGAGCTGTTTTTT
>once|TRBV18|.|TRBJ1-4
CASSPRGGLDEKLFF
TGTGCCAGCTCACCCCGGGGTGGTTTAGATGAAAAACTGTTTTTT
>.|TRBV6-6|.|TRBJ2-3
CASSRVSTDTQYF
TGTGCCAGCAGCAGGGTTAGCACAGATACGCAGTATTTT
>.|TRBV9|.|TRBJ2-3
CASNTDSGADTQYF
TGTGCCAGCAACACCGATTCGGGGGCAGATACGCAGTATTTT
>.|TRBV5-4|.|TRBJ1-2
CASSSDRRYGYTF
TGTGCCAGCAGCTCCGACAGACGCTATGGCTACACCTTC
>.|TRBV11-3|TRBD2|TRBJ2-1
CASSLGLAGYNEQFF
TGTGCCAGCAGCTTAGGACTAGCGGGATACAATGAGCAGTTCTTC
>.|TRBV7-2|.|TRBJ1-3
CASSLHRNTIYF
TGTGCCAGCAGCTTACACAGAAACACCATATATTTT
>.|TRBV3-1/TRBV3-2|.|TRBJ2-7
CASSQARTLADEQYF
TGTGCCAGCAGCCAAGCCCGGACACTGGCTGACGAGCAGTACTTC
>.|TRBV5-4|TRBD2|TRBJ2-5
CASSPGGNQETQYF
TGTGCCAGCAGCCCCGGGGGGAACCAAGAGACCCAGTACTTC
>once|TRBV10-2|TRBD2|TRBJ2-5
CASKGLAGDNQETQYF
TGCGCCAGCAAAGGGCTAGCGGGGGATAACCAAGAGACCCAGTACTTC
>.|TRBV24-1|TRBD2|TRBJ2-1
CATSSGRGADEQFF
TGTGCCACCAGCAGCGGGAGAGGGGCGGATGAGCAGTTCTTC
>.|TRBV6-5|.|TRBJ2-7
CASRPTGESPYEQYF
TGTGCCAGCAGACCAACCGGGGAGAGTCCTTACGAGCAGTACTTC
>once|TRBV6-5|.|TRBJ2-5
CASSTSGETQYF
TGTGCCAGCAGCACCTCGGGGGAGACCCAGTACTTC
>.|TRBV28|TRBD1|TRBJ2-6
CASSLILGQEDPGANVLTF
TGTGCCAGCAGTTTAATTCTCGGACAGGAAGATCCTGGGGCCAACGTCCTGACTTTC
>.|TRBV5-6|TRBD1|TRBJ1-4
CASSLAGTGREKLFF
TGTGCCAGCAGCTTGGCTGGGACAGGGAGGGAAAAACTGTTTTTT
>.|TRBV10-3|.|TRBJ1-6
CAISDSYNSPLHF
TGTGCCATCAGTGACAGCTATAATTCACCCCTCCACTTT
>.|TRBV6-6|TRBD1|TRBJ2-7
CASSYSPGQGTEQYF
TGTGCCAGCAGTTACTCGCCGGGACAGGGTACGGAGCAGTACTTC
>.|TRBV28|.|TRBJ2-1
CASMESQGAYNEQFF
TGTGCCAGCATGGAGAGTCAGGGCGCCTACAATGAGCAGTTCTTC
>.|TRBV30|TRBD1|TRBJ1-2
CAWSPRGRGYTF
TGTGCCTGGAGCCCTAGGGGGCGCGGCTACACCTTC
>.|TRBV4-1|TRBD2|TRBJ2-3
CASSQLAGGPDTQYF
TGCGCCAGCAGCCAACTAGCGGGGGGACCAGATACGCAGTATTTT
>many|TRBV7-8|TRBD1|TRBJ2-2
CASSFRQGDTGELFF
TGTGCCAGCAGCTTTCGGCAGGGGGACACCGGGGAGCTGTTTTTT
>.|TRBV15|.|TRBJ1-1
CATSRDPGLVTEAFF
TGTGCCACCAGCAGAGATCCGGGTCTGGTCACTGAAGCTTTCTTT
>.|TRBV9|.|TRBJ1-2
CASSAYPTTATPNYGYTF
TGTGCCAGCAGCGCCTACCCGACGACAGCTACCCCTAACTATGGCTACACCTTC
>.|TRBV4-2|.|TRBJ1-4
CASSQENQGGEKLFF
TGTGCCAGCAGCCAAGAGAATCAGGGAGGCGAAAAACTGTTTTTT
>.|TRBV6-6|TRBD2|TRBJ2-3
CASSINSGRGTDTQYF
TGTGCCAGCAGTATAAATAGCGGGAGGGGCACAGATACGCAGTATTTT
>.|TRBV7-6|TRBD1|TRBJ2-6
CASSADRGTGANVLTF
TGTGCCAGCAGCGCGGACAGGGGAACTGGGGCCAACGTCCTGACTTTC
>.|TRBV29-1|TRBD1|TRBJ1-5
CSVEGTGGQPQHF
TGCAGCGTTGAAGGGACAGGGGGTCAGCCCCAGCATTTT
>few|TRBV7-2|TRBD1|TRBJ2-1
CASSLTGTAEGQFF
TGTGCCAGCAGCTTAACCGGGACAGCCGAGGGGCAGTTCTTC
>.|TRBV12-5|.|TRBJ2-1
CASGLLGLRGFRRSYNEQFF
TGTGCTAGTGGTTTGTTAGGACTAAGGGGTTTTAGGCGCTCCTACAATGAGCAGTTCTTC
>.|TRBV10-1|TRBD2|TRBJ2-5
CASSALKLAGGGYQETQYF
TGCGCCAGCAGTGCTCTCAAACTAGCGGGGGGTGGGTACCAAGAGACCCAGTACTTC
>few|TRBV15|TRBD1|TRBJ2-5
CATSTYRGQETQYF
TGTGCCACCAGCACATACAGGGGGCAAGAGACCCAGTACTTC
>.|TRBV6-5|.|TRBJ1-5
CASSYSPDRTQPQHF
TGTGCCAGCAGTTATTCCCCCGACAGGACTCAGCCCCAGCATTTT
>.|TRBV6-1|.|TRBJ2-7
CASSEATQGQYF
TGTGCCAGCAGTGAAGCGACACAGGGGCAGTACTTC
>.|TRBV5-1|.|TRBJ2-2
CASSLARANTGELFF
TGCGCCAGCAGCTTGGCTCGGGCGAACACCGGGGAGCTGTTTTTT
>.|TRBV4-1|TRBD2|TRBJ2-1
CASSQETSAGGYNEQFF
TGCGCCAGCAGCCAAGAAACTTCGGCGGGGGGATACAATGAGCAGTTCTTC
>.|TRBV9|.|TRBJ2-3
CASSAGFPLTDTQYF
TGTGCCAGCAGCGCGGGGTTTCCCCTCACAGATACGCAGTATTTT